Only a few counts were recorded for the clone carrying this TCR beta chain. The data derive from a study of regulatory T cells in long-lasting Graves disease. As to time point: newly diagnosed GD, antithyroid drugs for less than 3 months. TCR sequences were obtained from RNA taken from PBMCs. V shed 4 bases and J shed 6 bases, with 8 bases lying between them. CDR3 length: 13 residues. Germline CDR1 reads SGHNT; CDR2 reads YYREEE (reference sequence). Construction of TCR beta libraries relied on iRepertoire HTBI primers and on Arm-PCR targeting CDR3 regions. One entry per CDR3 protein results from TCRdb running MiXCR on the multiplex PCR reads. The table includes 550,000 to 600,000 distinct CDR3 sequences, roughly 15% detected once. Another study also made use of these data, one on T cells in Graves' hyperthyroidism and ophthalmopathy.

This material consisted of peripheral blood mononuclear cells (PBMCs), taken at new diagnosis, from a patient treated with antithyroid drugs. The receptor comes from a young man with Graves disease. The chain couples TRBV5-4 to TRBJ1-6; D ambiguous. This CDR3 is CASSEQFNSPLHF. The CDR3 nucleotides are TGTGCCAGCAGCGAGCAGTTTAATTCACCCCTCCACTTT.